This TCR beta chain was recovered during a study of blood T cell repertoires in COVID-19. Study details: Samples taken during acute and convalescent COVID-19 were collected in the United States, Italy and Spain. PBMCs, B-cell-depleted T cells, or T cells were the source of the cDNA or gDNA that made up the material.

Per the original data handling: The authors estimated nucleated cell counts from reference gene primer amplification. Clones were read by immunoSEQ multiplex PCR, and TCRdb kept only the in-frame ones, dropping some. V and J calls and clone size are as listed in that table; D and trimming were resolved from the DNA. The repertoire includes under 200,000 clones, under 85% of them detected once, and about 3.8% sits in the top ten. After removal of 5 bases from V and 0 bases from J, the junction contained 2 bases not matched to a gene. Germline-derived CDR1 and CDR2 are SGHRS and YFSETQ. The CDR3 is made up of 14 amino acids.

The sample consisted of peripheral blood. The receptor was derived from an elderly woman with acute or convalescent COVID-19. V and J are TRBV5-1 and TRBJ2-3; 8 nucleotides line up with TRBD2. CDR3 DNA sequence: TGCGCCAGCAGGCCTAGCGGGAGCACAGATACGCAGTATTTT. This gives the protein CASRPSGSTDTQYF.